This T cell receptor beta chain was sequenced during a study of cytomegalovirus exposure and HLA in healthy donors. Concerning this clone: Its target is not known.

The PCR was carried out with 60 Vbeta primers and 13 Jbeta primers. Only in-frame clones appear in the TCRdb table, and some are missing; sequencing was by immunoSEQ multiplex PCR. The table shows 90,000 to 150,000 clones, with around 70% occurring only once. Broader study findings: The investigators catalogued 150 or so TCR beta chains as cytomegalovirus-associated. Among donors in an Asian-associated ancestry cluster, a later analysis reportedly found fewer N-insertions than the approximately 700-donor mean. TCR association rates varied by HLA locus in a later analysis, with DRB1 highest and HLA-C lowest.

Material for sequencing was PBMCs. The receptor was isolated from a woman aged 40 to 49 in good health and CMV-seronegative.

The DNA for the CDR3 is TGTGCCAGCAGCTTAGCGCTTCCCCGTGGACAGGGTCTGACTGGAAACACCATATATTTT. Its protein product is CASSLALPRGQGLTGNTIYF. The J gene is TRBJ1-3, the V gene TRBV7-8; 8 bases agree with TRBD1. CDR3 length: 20 amino acids. V lost 0 bases and J lost 2; bases outside the gene matches: 15. In germline, CDR1 is SGHVS, CDR2 FQNEAQ.